The 6 T cell receptor beta chains below were found in one sample sequenced in a study of human thymus T cells. Profiling relied on immunoSEQ multiplex PCR, and the TCRdb table lists in-frame clones only, not all of them. The sample yields some 50,000 clones, more than 85% seen once. The specimen was blood. These receptors were obtained from a girl less than two years old with a congenital heart defect but otherwise immunologically healthy.

This chain links TRBV2 with TRBJ2-1; weak D call: TRBD2 (5 bases). This CDR3 comprises 11 residues. Trimming left V 6 bases short and J 9 bases short, with 9 bases between. CDR1 is SNHLY and CDR2 is FYNNEI in the germline V gene. CDR3 in DNA: TGTGCCAGCAGATCGGACTTTGAGCAGTTCTTC. Residues: CASRSDFEQFF.

The V call is TRBV27, the J call TRBJ1-1, with D maybe TRBD1 (5 bases). The germline V gene encodes CDR1 MNHEY and CDR2 SMNVEV (reference sequence). This CDR3 region has 16 residues. The germline V and J ends were trimmed by 3 bases and 5 bases, with 19 bases remaining between them. The CDR3 loop reads CASSFTRAAARTEAFF. The CDR3 nucleotides read TGTGCCAGCAGTTTCACCAGGGCAGCAGCGCGGACTGAAGCTTTCTTT.

This rearrangement joins TRBV2 to TRBJ2-1; D remains unclear. This CDR3 has 12 amino acids. Trimming took off 5 bases at V and 9 bases at J, with 11 bases between the two ends. Looked up from germline, CDR1 is SNHLY and CDR2 is FYNNEI. CDR3 coding DNA: TGTGCCAGCAGTCCCCGCCGCTTTGAGCAGTTCTTC. Its translation is CASSPRRFEQFF. The full variable domain, completed using reference TRBV2 and TRBJ2-1, is EPEVTQTPSHQVTQMGQEVILRCVPISNHLYFYWYRQILGQKVEFLVSFYNNEISEKSEIFDDQFSVERPDGSNFTLKIRSTKLEDSAMYFCASSPRRFEQFFGPGTRLTVL.

The chain employs TRBV21-1 and TRBJ2-3; TRBD2, the D gene given by the table, was not confirmed from the DNA. TRBV21-1 is marked as a pseudogene. The CDR3 is made up of 17 amino acids. CDR3 protein: CASSTSGGALRTDTQYF. In DNA form, the CDR3 reads TGTGCCAGCAGCACCTCCGGGGGAGCGCTTCGCACAGATACGCAGTATTTT.

The chain carries TRBV6-6 and TRBJ2-1; 8 bases fit TRBD2. Germline loops: CDR1 MNHNY, CDR2 SVGAGI (reference sequence). The CDR3 has 14 amino acids. V dropped 6 bases and J dropped 7; count of bases not matched to a gene: 8. The CDR3 loop reads CASRYSGVLNEQFF. The DNA for the CDR3 is TGTGCCAGCAGATATAGCGGGGTTTTAAATGAGCAGTTCTTC.

In its sample, this clone was seen once. This chain connects TRBV6-5 to TRBJ2-7; D is perhaps TRBD1 (6 bases). The end of the DNA is better explained by TRBJ2-1, so the J call may be wrong. CDR3 size: 16 residues. CDR1 is MNHEY and CDR2 is SVGAGI in the germline V gene. The CDR3 protein is CASSYSRQASYNEQFF. As DNA, the CDR3 is TGTGCCAGCAGTTACTCGAGACAGGCATCCTACAATGAGCAGTTCTTC.